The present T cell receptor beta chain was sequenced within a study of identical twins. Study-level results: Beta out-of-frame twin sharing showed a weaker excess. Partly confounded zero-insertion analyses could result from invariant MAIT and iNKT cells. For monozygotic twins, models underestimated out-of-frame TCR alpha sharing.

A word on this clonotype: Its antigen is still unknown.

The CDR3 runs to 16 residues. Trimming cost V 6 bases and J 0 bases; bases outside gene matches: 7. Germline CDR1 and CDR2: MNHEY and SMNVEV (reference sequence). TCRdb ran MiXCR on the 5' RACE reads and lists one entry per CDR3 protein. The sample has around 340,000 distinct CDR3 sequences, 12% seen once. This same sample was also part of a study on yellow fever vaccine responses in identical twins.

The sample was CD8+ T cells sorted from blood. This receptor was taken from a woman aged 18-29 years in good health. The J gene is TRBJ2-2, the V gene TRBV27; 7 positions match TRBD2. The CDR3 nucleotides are TGTGCCAGCAGCCACCCCGGGGGGTCGAACACCGGGGAGCTGTTTTTT. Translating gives CASSHPGGSNTGELFF.